The 16 T cell receptor beta chains below all came from one sample that was sequenced in a study of blood T cell repertoires in COVID-19. The data were produced by immunoSEQ multiplex PCR, yet TCRdb's version contains in-frame clones alone and is incomplete. The table lists about 480,000 clones, approximately 86% of them singletons. The material sequenced was PBMCs or T cells enriched from blood (not recorded which). These receptors were collected from an older woman who had recovered from COVID-19.

V and J are TRBV29-1 and TRBJ2-3; possible D gene TRBD2, 6 bases. The germline gives CDR1 SQVTM, CDR2 ANQGSEA. The CDR3 has 13 residues. CDR3 sequence reads: CRVGGAGTDTQYF. In DNA form, the CDR3 reads TGCAGAGTCGGAGGGGCAGGGACAGATACGCAGTATTTT.

A remark on this clone: This specimen includes other DNA sequences encoding the same CDR3. The CDR3 sequence is CASSPTGTEAFF. CDR3 DNA sequence: TGTGCCAGCAGCCCGACAGGGACTGAAGCTTTCTTT. V usage is TRBV11-2 and J usage is TRBJ1-1; the match to TRBD1 covers 7 bases. This CDR3 spans 12 amino acids. In germline, CDR1 is SGHAT, CDR2 FQNNGV. With V trimmed by 5 bases and J by 5 bases, 2 bases remained unmatched.

The V gene is TRBV5-4, the J gene TRBJ1-1; D might be TRBD1 (5 bases). The germline V gene encodes CDR1 SGHNT and CDR2 YYREEE (reference sequence). The V end lost 0 bases, the J end lost 10 bases, and 10 bases lay between the germline ends. The CDR3 contains 12 residues. CDR3: CASSLAGRGAFF. CDR3 in DNA: TGTGCCAGCAGCTTGGCCGGGAGGGGAGCTTTCTTT. The full variable domain, with the rest looked up from reference TRBV5-4 and TRBJ1-1, is ETGVTQSPTHLIKTRGQQVTLRCSSQSGHNTVSWYQQALGQGPQFIFQYYREEENGRGNFPPRFSGLQFPNYSSELNVNALELDDSALYLCASSLAGRGAFFGQGTRLTVV.

The chain recombines TRBV9 with TRBJ1-2; 9 positions match TRBD1. V was pared by 3 bases and J by 8 bases, with 23 bases of the junction left unmatched. This CDR3 contains 19 residues. CDR1 and CDR2 (germline): SGDLS, YYNGEE. The CDR3 nucleotides are TGTGCCAGCAGCGCCCACAGGGGGCCCCAAGCCCCCGGCCTTCGGGGCTACACCTTC. Amino acids: CASSAHRGPQAPGLRGYTF.

The CDR3 sequence is CASSHSGGPYEQYF. In DNA form, the CDR3 reads TGTGCCAGTAGTCATAGCGGGGGCCCTTACGAGCAGTACTTC. The rearrangement links TRBV19 to TRBJ2-7; 9 bases match TRBD2. The trim removed 5 bases at V and 4 bases at J, leaving 6 bases unmatched. Per the germline V gene, CDR1 is LNHDA and CDR2 is SQIVND (reference sequence). This CDR3 has 14 residues.

The V call is TRBV30, the J call TRBJ1-1; a weak D match, TRBD1 (6 bases). This CDR3 comprises 14 residues. Germline CDR1 and CDR2: GTSNPN and SVGIG (reference sequence). The V end lost 2 bases, the J end lost 0 bases, and 10 bases lay between the germline ends. The CDR3 DNA sequence: TGTGCCTGGAGTATACAGGGCATGAACACTGAAGCTTTCTTT. It encodes CAWSIQGMNTEAFF.

V and J are TRBV11-3 and TRBJ1-1, with D possibly matching TRBD1 (6 bases). Germline V gene lookup returns CDR1 SGHNT and CDR2 YENEEA. V lost 2 bases and J 9 bases, leaving 19 bases between the germline ends. The CDR3 loop spans 15 amino acids. CDR3 residues: CASSLMGPPGVKAFF. The DNA of the CDR3 is TGTGCCAGCAGCTTAATGGGACCCCCAGGGGTGAAAGCTTTCTTT.

CDR3 sequence reads: CSVEDRETYEQYV. The CDR3 coding sequence is TGCAGCGTCGAGGACAGGGAGACCTACGAGCAGTACGTC. The chain joins TRBV29-1 to TRBJ2-7; the match to TRBD1 covers 8 bases. V trimming: 6 bases; J trimming: 2 bases; junction bases outside the gene matches: 6. The CDR3 runs 13 residues. The germline gives CDR1 SQVTM, CDR2 ANQGSEA.

The chain has TRBV5-5 and TRBJ2-7; D is possibly TRBD2 (5 bases). The CDR3 loop spans 14 amino acids. CDR1 is SGHKS, CDR2 YYEKEE, per germline (reference sequence). The V gene lost 0 bases and the J gene lost 0 bases, with 7 bases spanning the gap. The CDR3 loop is CASSLVRGSYEQYV. CDR3 nucleotides: TGTGCCAGCAGCTTGGTTCGGGGCTCCTACGAGCAGTACGTC.

This chain connects TRBV3-1 (or the pseudogene TRBV3-2) to TRBJ2-2, with 10 bases aligning to TRBD2. The CDR3 has 16 amino acids. Germline assignment: CDR1 LGHDT and CDR2 YNNKEL (reference sequence). V trimming: 2 bases; J trimming: 1 base; junction bases outside the gene matches: 1. CDR3 bases: TGTGCCAGCAGCCAAAGGACTAGCGGGAACACCGGGGAGCTGTTTTTT. Encoded protein: CASSQRTSGNTGELFF.

The chain has TRBV5-6 and TRBJ2-1; D may be TRBD1 (5 bases). Germline V lookup: CDR1 SGHDT, CDR2 YYEEEE. V lost 4 bases to trimming and J lost 7 bases, with 9 bases between them. CDR3 length equals 12 residues. The CDR3 spells CASSPQVNEQFF. The CDR3 nucleotides read TGTGCCAGCAGCCCACAGGTTAATGAGCAGTTCTTC.

The chain recombines TRBV3-1 (or the pseudogene TRBV3-2) with TRBJ1-2; TRBD1 might be the D (6 bases). Germline V gene data show CDR1 as LGHDT and CDR2 as YNNKEL (reference sequence). V was trimmed by 3 bases and J by 6 bases, leaving 11 bases between them. This CDR3 region has 13 residues. The CDR3 DNA sequence: TGTGCCAGCAGCCAGACAGGAATGAATGGCTACACCTTC. This encodes CASSQTGMNGYTF.

V is TRBV5-6 and J is TRBJ2-5; a weak D match, TRBD1 (5 bases). CDR3 length: 16 residues. Per the germline V gene, CDR1 is SGHDT and CDR2 is YYEEEE. Trimming cost V 4 bases and J 1 base, with 17 bases left between them. This chain's CDR3 is CASSHKLGRVQETQYF. The DNA for the CDR3 is TGTGCCAGCAGCCACAAGCTGGGCAGGGTCCAAGAGACCCAGTACTTC.

V and J are TRBV5-3 and TRBJ1-2, with D possibly TRBD1 on 6 matching bases. TRBV5-3 is labeled an ORF, and its function is uncertain. The V end was cut by 2 bases, the J end by 7 bases, with 9 bases between. This CDR3 region has 12 residues. In DNA, the CDR3 is TGTGCCAGAAGCTTCGGGGGGCTTGGCTACACCTTC. This encodes CARSFGGLGYTF.

The table lists this clone with a count of one. The V call is TRBV24-1, the J call TRBJ2-3, with D possibly being TRBD1 (5 bases). V lost 5 bases and J 6 bases, leaving 11 bases between the germline ends. Germline-derived CDR1 and CDR2 are KGHDR and SFDVKD. The CDR3 spans 13 residues. CDR3: CATSAQGRDTQYF. The CDR3, as DNA: TGTGCCACCAGTGCTCAGGGAAGGGATACGCAGTATTTT.

J is TRBJ2-5 and V is TRBV12-5; 11 positions agree with TRBD1. Germline V gives CDR1 LGHNT, CDR2 FRNRAP. The CDR3 runs to 17 residues. Trimming at V came to 7 bases and at J to 4 bases, leaving 14 bases not matched to a gene. CDR3 nucleotide sequence: TGTGCTAGTGCCATACTTCGGACAGGGGGCTCTATAGAGACCCAGTACTTC. Its protein is CASAILRTGGSIETQYF.